This T cell receptor beta chain was found in a study of response to subunit inactivated influenza vaccine (dated by TCRdb to 2016 to 2019). Regarding the study in general: Deep quantitative profiling of the T cell receptor repertoire was used in the study to follow responses to a trivalent subunit inactivated influenza vaccine. Summary of the overall study and its limitations: The authors suggested that each seasonal influenza vaccination may recruit only a limited number of new T cells.

The CDR3 measures 15 amino acids from cysteine to phenylalanine. Kept here is only the CDR3 DNA, which spans 45 bases and is read in frame from base 1. Between the V and J ends, shortened by 2 bases and 2 bases respectively, the junction contains 11 bases. Reading the germline V gene gives CDR1 SGHDT and CDR2 YYEEEE. A remark on this clonotype: Its binding antigen is unknown. Base qualities are missing; no much larger clone stands one base away.

Preparation of the library involved RT-PCR. The instrument was an Illumina HiSeq 2500. TCRdb's own reprocessing of the public reads used fastp at Q25 and MiXCR and kept productive beta chains. Rows with one shared CDR3 protein collapse into an entry with the most common genes and DNA. A total of roughly 180,000 distinct CDR3 sequences appear in this sample, about a tenth of them only once. The top ten hold around 9.9% of the sample. Sequenced here: non-naive T cells sorted from PBMCs, sampled on the day of vaccination. Per the publication, the cell subset or site label means: memory T cell fraction. The sequence was collected from a man in his fifties who received an inactivated influenza vaccine. Donor details come from another sample of the same person, matched by shared clones. The chain links TRBV5-6 with TRBJ1-5, with no D gene named confidently. The DNA reads TGTGCCAGCAGCTTCTACGGGATTGGCAATCAGCCCCAGCATTTT. This sequence encodes CASSFYGIGNQPQHF.